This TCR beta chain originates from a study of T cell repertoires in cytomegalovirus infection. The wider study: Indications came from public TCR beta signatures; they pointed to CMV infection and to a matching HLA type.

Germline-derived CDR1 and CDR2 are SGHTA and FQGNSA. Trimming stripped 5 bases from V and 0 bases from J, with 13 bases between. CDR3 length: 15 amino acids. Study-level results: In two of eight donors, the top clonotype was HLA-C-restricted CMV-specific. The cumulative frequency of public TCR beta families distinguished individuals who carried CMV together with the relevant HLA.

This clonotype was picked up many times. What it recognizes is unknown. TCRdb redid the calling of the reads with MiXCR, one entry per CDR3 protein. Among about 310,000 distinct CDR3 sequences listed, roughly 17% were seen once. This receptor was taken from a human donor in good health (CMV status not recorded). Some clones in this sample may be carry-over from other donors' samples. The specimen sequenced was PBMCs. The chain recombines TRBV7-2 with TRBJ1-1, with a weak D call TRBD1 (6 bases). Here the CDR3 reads CASSRTETMNTEAFF. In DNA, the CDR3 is TGTGCCAGCAGCCGGACAGAAACAATGAACACTGAAGCTTTCTTT.